The source of this TCR beta chain is a study of blood T cell repertoires in COVID-19 (dated by TCRdb to 2018 to 2020). Some background on the complete study: The collaborator samples originated in the United States, Italy and Spain and spanned the acute and convalescent phases of COVID-19. The material from the prospective study consisted of cDNA or gDNA derived from T cells, B-cell-depleted T cells, or PBMCs. Subjects who had been exposed to COVID-19, were actively infected with it, or had recovered from it provided the deeply sampled blood TCRbeta repertoires that made up the dataset. A freely available public database, intended as a resource for researchers studying the immune response to SARS-CoV-2, is where the repertoires were released. Samples were obtained from the ongoing ImmuneRACE study (first 160 participants) and from about 1,300 subjects provided by 6 global collaborators. Sample metadata almost always included a de-identified subject ID, COVID-19 status, age in years and sex. Where available, HLA class I and class II types were obtained from metadata supplied by the sample provider rather than from assay-based typing. Results the study describes overall, beyond this receptor: The amount of clinical and demographic metadata varied by source and participant and was provided uncurated.

Whole blood was collected in K2EDTA tubes by collaborating institutions according to the institutions' own protocols. Collaborator samples were shipped for TCRbeta analysis as frozen whole blood, isolated PBMCs, or DNA extracted from either sample type. The immunoSEQ Assay, a bias-controlled multiplex PCR, was used to amplify TCRbeta CDR3 regions from genomic DNA. In the original analysis: The number of nucleated cells in each sample was estimated by amplification of reference gene primers within the assay. Sequence reads were collapsed and filtered to measure the absolute abundance of every unique TCRbeta CDR3 rearrangement. For each sample, productive Simpson clonality was calculated by taking the square root of Simpson's diversity index across productive rearrangements. TCRdb retrieved this table from immuneACCESS and kept in-frame rearrangements only. Not all clones are present; in checked studies, unresolved V genes account for under half, and no reason is known for the remainder. V, J and clone size reflect that table, while D and trimming were determined from the DNA. The sample contains under 95,000 clones, roughly 87% of them found a single time. The ten largest clones capture 5% to 6.5% of the sample.

A remark on this clone: The antigen this receptor binds is unknown. No much larger clone is present one base from it, and per-base qualities are unavailable.

The CDR3 holds 13 amino acids from the cysteine to the phenylalanine. The kept DNA is CDR3 alone, 39 bases in frame from the first base. Based on the germline V gene (reference sequence), the CDR1 and CDR2 sequences are GTSNPN and SVGIG. After removal of 2 bases from V and 10 bases from J, the junction retains 6 bases not matched to a gene. Recombination connected TRBV30 to TRBJ1-4, with 8 bases matching TRBD1. Sample: peripheral blood. This clonotype was sampled from a man aged 55 to 70 with acute or convalescent COVID-19. The nucleotides read TGTGCCTGGAGTAAGACAGGGGTGGGAAAACTGTTTTTT. This encodes CAWSKTGVGKLFF.